The TCR beta chain described here comes from a study of cytomegalovirus exposure and HLA in healthy donors. General study points: Published work reported that the classifier diagnosed cytomegalovirus status with high specificity and sensitivity. Productive rates of about 90% or about 30% were seen for most TCR beta V segments in an earlier analysis.

The junction had 5 bases not matched to a gene; V was cut back by 4 bases and J by 8 bases. Looked up from germline, CDR1 is MNHEY and CDR2 is SMNVEV (reference sequence). This CDR3 comprises 13 residues. A word on this clone: Its matching antigen is unknown.

In the PCR, 60 Vbeta and 13 Jbeta primers were used. Measured with immunoSEQ multiplex PCR; TCRdb has only the in-frame clones, and not every one. The sample carries approximately 210,000 clones, 82% recorded once. The receptor's source is a middle-aged man in good health and CMV-seropositive. The chain recombines TRBV27 with TRBJ2-1, with 7 nucleotides matching TRBD2. Sequencing input: PBMCs. The chain's CDR3 is CASSWGLKDEQFF. The CDR3 DNA sequence: TGTGCCAGCAGTTGGGGACTAAAGGATGAGCAGTTCTTC.